This T cell receptor (beta chain) was sequenced during a study of blood T cell repertoires in COVID-19. The wider study: T cells, B-cell-depleted T cells, or PBMCs supplied cDNA or gDNA.

Germline CDR1 reads MNHEY; CDR2 reads SVGEGT. The length of the CDR3 is 13 residues. V lost 2 bases and J lost 3, with 8 bases in between. TCRdb's copy holds only in-frame clones and misses some; the assay was immunoSEQ multiplex PCR. The sample holds just over 50,000 clones, 86% seen once. Sequencing used peripheral blood. V usage is TRBV6-2 or TRBV6-3 and J usage is TRBJ2-7, with D maybe TRBD1 (6 bases). This TCR came from a man between 65 and 85 years old with acute or convalescent COVID-19. The CDR3 sequence: CASSYGTRYEQYF. Here the CDR3 DNA reads TGTGCCAGCAGTTACGGGACACGCTACGAGCAGTACTTC.